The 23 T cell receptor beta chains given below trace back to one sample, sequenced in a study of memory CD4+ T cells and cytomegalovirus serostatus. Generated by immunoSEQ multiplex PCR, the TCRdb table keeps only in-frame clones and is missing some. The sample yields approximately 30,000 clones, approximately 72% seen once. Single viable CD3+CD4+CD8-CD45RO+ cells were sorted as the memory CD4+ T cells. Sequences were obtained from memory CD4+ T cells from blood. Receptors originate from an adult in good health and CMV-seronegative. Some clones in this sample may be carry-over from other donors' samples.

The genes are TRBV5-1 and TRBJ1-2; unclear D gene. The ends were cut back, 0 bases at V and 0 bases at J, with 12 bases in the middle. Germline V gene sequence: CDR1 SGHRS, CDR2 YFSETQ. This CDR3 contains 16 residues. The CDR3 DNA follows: TGCGCCAGCAGCTTGGCCGCGACCTCTACTAACTATGGCTACACCTTC. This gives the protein CASSLAATSTNYGYTF.

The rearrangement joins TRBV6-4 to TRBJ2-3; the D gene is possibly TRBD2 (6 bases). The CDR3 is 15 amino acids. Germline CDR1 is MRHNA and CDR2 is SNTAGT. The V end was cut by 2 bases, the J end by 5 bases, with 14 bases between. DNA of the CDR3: TGTGCCAGCAGTGACAGTTGGCGGGGAGTAGATACGCAGTATTTT. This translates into CASSDSWRGVDTQYF.

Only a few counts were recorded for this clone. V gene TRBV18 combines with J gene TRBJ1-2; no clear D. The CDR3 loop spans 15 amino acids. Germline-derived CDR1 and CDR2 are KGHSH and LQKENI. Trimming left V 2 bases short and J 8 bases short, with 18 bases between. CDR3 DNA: TGTGCCAGCTCACCATCAGCCAAGGAGGCTTGGGGCTACACCTTC. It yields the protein CASSPSAKEAWGYTF.

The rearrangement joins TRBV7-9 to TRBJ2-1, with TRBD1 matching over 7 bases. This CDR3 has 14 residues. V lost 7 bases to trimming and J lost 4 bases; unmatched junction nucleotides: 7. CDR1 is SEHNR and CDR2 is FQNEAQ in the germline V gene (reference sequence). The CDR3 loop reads CASNLGTAYNEQFF. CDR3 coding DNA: TGTGCCAGCAACCTCGGGACAGCTTACAATGAGCAGTTCTTC.

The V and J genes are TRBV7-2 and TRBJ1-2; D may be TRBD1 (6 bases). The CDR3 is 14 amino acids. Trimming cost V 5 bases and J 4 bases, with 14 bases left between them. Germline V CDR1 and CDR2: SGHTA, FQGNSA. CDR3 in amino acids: CASSPRGSSYGYTF. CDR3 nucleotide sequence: TGTGCCAGCAGCCCCAGGGGTTCTAGCTATGGCTACACCTTC. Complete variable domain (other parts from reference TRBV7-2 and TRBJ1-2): GAGVSQSPSNKVTEKGKDVELRCDPISGHTALYWYRQSLGQGLEFLIYFQGNSAPDKSGLPSDRFSAERTGGSVSTLTIQRTQQEDSAVYLCASSPRGSSYGYTFGSGTRLTVV.

CDR3 sequence (DNA): TGTGCCAGCACAAATAGCGGGGGGACCCAGTACTTC. Its translation is CASTNSGGTQYF. V is TRBV2 and J is TRBJ2-5; TRBD2 matches 9 bases. The CDR3 length is 12 residues. The germline CDR1 and CDR2 sequences are SNHLY and FYNNEI. V trimming: 7 bases; J trimming: 7 bases; junction bases outside the gene matches: 4.

The CDR3 protein is CSVEYGAETQYF. In DNA form, the CDR3 reads TGCAGCGTTGAATACGGGGCAGAGACCCAGTACTTC. This rearrangement joins TRBV29-1 to TRBJ2-5; D may correspond to TRBD1 or TRBD2 (5 bases each). The ends were cut back, 2 bases at V and 4 bases at J, with 8 bases in the middle. The CDR3 covers 12 residues. The germline V gene has CDR1 SQVTM and CDR2 ANQGSEA.

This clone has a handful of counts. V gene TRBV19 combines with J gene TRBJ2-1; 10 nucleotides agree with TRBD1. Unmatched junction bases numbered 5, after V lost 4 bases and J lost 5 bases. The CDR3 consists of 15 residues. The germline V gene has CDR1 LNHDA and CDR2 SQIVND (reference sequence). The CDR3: CASSTPGTGDNEQFF. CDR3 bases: TGTGCCAGTAGTACACCCGGGACAGGGGACAATGAGCAGTTCTTC.

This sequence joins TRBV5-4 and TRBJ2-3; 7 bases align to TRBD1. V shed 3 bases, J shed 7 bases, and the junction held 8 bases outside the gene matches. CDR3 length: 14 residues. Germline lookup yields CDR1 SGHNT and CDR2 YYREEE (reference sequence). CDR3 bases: TGTGCCAGCAGCTGGGCCCGACAGGGACATACGCAGTATTTT. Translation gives CASSWARQGHTQYF. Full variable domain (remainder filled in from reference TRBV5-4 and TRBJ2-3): ETGVTQSPTHLIKTRGQQVTLRCSSQSGHNTVSWYQQALGQGPQFIFQYYREEENGRGNFPPRFSGLQFPNYSSELNVNALELDDSALYLCASSWARQGHTQYFGPGTRLTVL.

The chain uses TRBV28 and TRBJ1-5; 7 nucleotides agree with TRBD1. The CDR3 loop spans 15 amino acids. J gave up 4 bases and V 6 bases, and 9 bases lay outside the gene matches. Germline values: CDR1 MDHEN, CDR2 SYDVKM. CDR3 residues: CASSLTGNGNQPQHF. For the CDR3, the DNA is TGTGCCAGCAGCCTGACAGGGAATGGAAATCAGCCCCAGCATTTT.

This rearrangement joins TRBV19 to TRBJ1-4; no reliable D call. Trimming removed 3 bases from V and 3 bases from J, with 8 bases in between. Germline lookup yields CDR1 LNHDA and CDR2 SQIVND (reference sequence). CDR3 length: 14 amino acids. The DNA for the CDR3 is TGTGCCAGTAGTATCTCCCTATCTAATGAAAAACTGTTTTTT. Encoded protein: CASSISLSNEKLFF.

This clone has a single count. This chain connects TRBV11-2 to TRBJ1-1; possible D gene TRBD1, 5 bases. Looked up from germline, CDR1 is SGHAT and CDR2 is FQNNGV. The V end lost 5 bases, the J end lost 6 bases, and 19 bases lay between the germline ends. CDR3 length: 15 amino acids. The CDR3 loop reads CASSPGLGGRAEAFF. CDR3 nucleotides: TGTGCCAGCAGCCCAGGGCTGGGAGGGAGGGCTGAAGCTTTCTTT.

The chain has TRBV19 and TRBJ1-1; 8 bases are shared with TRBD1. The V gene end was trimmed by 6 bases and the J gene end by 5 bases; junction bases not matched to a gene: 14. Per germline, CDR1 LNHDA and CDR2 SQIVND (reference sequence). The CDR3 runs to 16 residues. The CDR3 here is CASSKPVDREWTEAFF. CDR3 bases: TGTGCCAGTAGCAAACCCGTGGACAGGGAGTGGACTGAAGCTTTCTTT.

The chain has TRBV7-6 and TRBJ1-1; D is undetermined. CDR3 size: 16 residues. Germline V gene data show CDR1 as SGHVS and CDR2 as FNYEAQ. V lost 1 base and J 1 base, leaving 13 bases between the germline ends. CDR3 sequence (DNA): TGTGCCAGCAGCTTAGATGGGGTCAGCCGGAACACTGAAGCTTTCTTT. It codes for CASSLDGVSRNTEAFF.

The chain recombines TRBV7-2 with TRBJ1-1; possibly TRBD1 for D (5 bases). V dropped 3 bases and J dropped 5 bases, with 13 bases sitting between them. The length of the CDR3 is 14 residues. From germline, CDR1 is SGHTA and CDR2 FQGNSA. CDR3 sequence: CASSFGRGFTEAFF. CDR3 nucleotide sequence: TGTGCCAGCAGCTTCGGGAGGGGTTTTACTGAAGCTTTCTTT.

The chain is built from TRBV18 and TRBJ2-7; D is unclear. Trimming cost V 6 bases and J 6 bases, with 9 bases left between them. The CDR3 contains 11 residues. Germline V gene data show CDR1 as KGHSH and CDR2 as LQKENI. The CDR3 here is CASSEGSEQYF. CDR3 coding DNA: TGTGCCAGCTCGGAAGGGTCCGAGCAGTACTTC. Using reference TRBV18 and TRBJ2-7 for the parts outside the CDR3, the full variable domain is NAGVMQNPRHLVRRRGQEARLRCSPMKGHSHVYWYRQLPEEGLKFMVYLQKENIIDESGMPKERFSAEFPKEGPSILRIQQVVRGDSAAYFCASSEGSEQYFGPGTRLTVT.

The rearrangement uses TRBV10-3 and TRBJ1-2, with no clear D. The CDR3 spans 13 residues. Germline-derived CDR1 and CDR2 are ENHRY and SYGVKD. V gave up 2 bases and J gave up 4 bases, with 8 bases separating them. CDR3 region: CAISEEAFYGYTF. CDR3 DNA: TGTGCCATCAGTGAGGAGGCGTTCTATGGCTACACCTTC.

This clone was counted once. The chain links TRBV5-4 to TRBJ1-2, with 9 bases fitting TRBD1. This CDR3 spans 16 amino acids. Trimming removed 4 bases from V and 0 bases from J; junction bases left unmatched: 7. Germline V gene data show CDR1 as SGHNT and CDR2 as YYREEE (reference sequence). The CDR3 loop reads CASSPGQGLANYGYTF. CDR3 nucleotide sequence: TGTGCCAGCAGCCCGGGACAGGGTTTAGCTAACTATGGCTACACCTTC.

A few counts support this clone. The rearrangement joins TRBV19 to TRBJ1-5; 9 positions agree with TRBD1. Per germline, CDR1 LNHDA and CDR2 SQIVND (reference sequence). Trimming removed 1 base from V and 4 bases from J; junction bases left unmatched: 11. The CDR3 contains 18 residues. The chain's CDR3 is CASSIAPGGQGINQPQHF. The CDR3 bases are TGTGCCAGTAGTATAGCCCCGGGAGGACAGGGGATTAATCAGCCCCAGCATTTT. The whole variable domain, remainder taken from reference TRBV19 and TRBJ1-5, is DGGITQSPKYLFRKEGQNVTLSCEQNLNHDAMYWYRQDPGQGLRLIYYSQIVNDFQKGDIAEGYSVSREKKESFPLTVTSAQKNPTAFYLCASSIAPGGQGINQPQHFGDGTRLSIL.

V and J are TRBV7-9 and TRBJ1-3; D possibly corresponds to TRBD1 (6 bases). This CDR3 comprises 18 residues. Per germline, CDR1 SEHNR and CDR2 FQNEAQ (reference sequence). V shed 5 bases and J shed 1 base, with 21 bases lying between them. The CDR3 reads CASSPPWRGTRSGNTIYF. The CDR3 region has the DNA TGTGCCAGCAGCCCCCCCTGGAGGGGGACTAGATCTGGAAACACCATATATTTT.

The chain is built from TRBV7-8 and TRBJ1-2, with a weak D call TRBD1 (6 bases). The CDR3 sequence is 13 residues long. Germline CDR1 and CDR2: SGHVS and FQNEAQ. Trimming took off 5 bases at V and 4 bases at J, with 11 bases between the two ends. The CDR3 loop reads CASSPQGFYGYTF. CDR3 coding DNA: TGTGCCAGCAGCCCACAGGGTTTCTATGGCTACACCTTC.

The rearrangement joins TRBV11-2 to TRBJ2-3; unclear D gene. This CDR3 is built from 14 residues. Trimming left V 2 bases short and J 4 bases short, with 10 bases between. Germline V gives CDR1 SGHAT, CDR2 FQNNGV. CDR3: CASSLWLEADTQYF. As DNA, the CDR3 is TGTGCCAGCAGCTTATGGCTAGAGGCAGATACGCAGTATTTT.

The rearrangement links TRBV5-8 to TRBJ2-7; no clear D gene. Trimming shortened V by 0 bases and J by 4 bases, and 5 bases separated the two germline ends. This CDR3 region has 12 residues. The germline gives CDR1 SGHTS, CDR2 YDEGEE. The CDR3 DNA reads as TGTGCCAGCAGCTTGGCAGATTACGAGCAGTACTTC. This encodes CASSLADYEQYF.